This TCR beta chain was recorded in a study of T cells in tumors after PD-1 blockade (dated by TCRdb to between 2018 and 2021). Study-wide context: Patients were excluded if they had prior checkpoint blockade, use of systemic immunosuppressants, or recent radiotherapy or other anti-cancer therapy within 4 weeks. Patients were treated with either pembrolizumab 200 mg every 3 weeks or cemiplimab 350 mg every 2 weeks. Some patients also continued taking vismodegib 150 mg daily during anti-PD-1 treatment. On average, peripheral blood samples had 110,000 or so TCR templates (range roughly 24,000-280,000) and under 40,000 unique clonotypes. The study performed paired single-cell RNA and TCR sequencing on site-matched tumors from BCC or SCC patients before and after anti-PD-1 therapy. Bulk TCR sequencing was performed on roughly nine peripheral blood samples from a few patients to compare blood and tumor clonotypes. RECIST version 1.1 was used to evaluate clinical response. Overall results and qualifications from the work: About 40% of TCR clonotypes from the tumor were detected in blood, and certain novel exhausted tumor clones were present in blood collected before treatment, which suggests recruitment from the periphery. The source of novel T cell clones was not identified and could include lymphoid organs or rare unexpanded clones within the tumor or its periphery.

Deep TCRbeta sequencing was performed with the immunoSEQ platform. The authors' pipeline ran thus. For further analysis, only productive rearrangements were exported from the immunoSEQ Analyzer. T cell phenotypes were assigned to bulk TCRbeta clonotypes by matching the clonotypes to single-cell RNA+TCR-seq clones with the same TCRbeta sequence. Clone enrichment in tumor was calculated as tumor frequency divided by PBMC frequency from bulk TCR sequencing. GLIPH was used to group TCRs into specificity groups, clusters of distinct TCRs likely recognizing common antigens via shared CDR3 motifs. In its TCRdb copy, this immuneACCESS table keeps in-frame sequences only and misses some clones. Where compared with another copy, unresolved V genes explain less than half of these, and the others have no known cause. That table furnishes V, J and clone size, whereas the DNA furnished D and trimming. This sample gives about 35,000 clones in total; 78% of them show up just once. The top ten hold 30% to 40% of the sample.

The sample's time point, from its label and the paper: before anti-PD-1 therapy. Genomic DNA extracted from tumor biopsies or peripheral blood was used for bulk TCRbeta sequencing, with input ranging from roughly 600 ng to 6,004 ng. Histologically proven advanced or metastatic basal or squamous cell carcinoma was present in all patients, all of whom were poor candidates for surgical resection. Of the approximately 12 patients making up the basal cell carcinoma cohort, roughly eight underwent bulk tumor TCR sequencing. A note on this clone: Its antigen specificity is not known. No base qualities exist here, and no much larger clone lies one base off it.

From the cysteine up to the phenylalanine, the CDR3 has a length of 15 residues. Only the CDR3 DNA stays, 45 bases, in frame from base 1. Taken from the germline V gene (reference sequence), the CDR1 and CDR2 loops are SEHNR and FQNEAQ. A distance of 9 bases separates the germline ends of V and J, which lose 2 bases and 2 bases respectively. The clonotype originates from a human donor with basal cell carcinoma. The V and J segments used are TRBV7-9 and TRBJ1-4, with TRBD1 as a weak D call on 6 bases. The specimen comprised PBMCs, sampled before anti-PD-1 treatment. The base sequence is TGTGCCAGCAGCTTAACAGGGTTGACTAATGAAAAACTGTTTTTT. Its amino acids are CASSLTGLTNEKLFF. With all but the CDR3 taken from the reference TRBV7-9 and TRBJ1-4 genes, the full variable domain is: DTGVSQNPRHKITKRGQNVTFRCDPISEHNRLYWYRQTLGQGPEFLTYFQNEAQLEKSRLLSDRFSAERPKGSFSTLEIQRTEQGDSAMYLCASSLTGLTNEKLFFGSGTQLSVL.